This T cell receptor (beta chain) comes out of a study of blood T cell repertoires in COVID-19. Study-level background: Acute and convalescent COVID-19 samples came from the United States, Italy and Spain. PBMCs, B-cell-depleted T cells, or T cells were the source of the cDNA or gDNA that made up the material.

Clones were read by immunoSEQ multiplex PCR, and TCRdb kept only the in-frame ones, dropping some. In the table there are roughly 150,000 clones, around 82% of which are singletons. This clone showed up just a few times. The sequenced sample was peripheral blood. This sequence originates from a human donor in a cohort sampled during active COVID-19.

CDR3 DNA: TGTGCCAGCTCACCACGGTTGGCGGAGTTGCAGTTCTTC. Translated: CASSPRLAELQFF. The rearrangement links TRBV18 to TRBJ2-1; D is unclear. CDR1 is KGHSH, CDR2 LQKENI, per germline. The CDR3 spans 13 residues. V lost 1 base and J 12 bases, leaving 13 bases between the germline ends. Together with reference TRBV18 and TRBJ2-1, the CDR3 gives the full variable domain: NAGVMQNPRHLVRRRGQEARLRCSPMKGHSHVYWYRQLPEEGLKFMVYLQKENIIDESGMPKERFSAEFPKEGPSILRIQQVVRGDSAAYFCASSPRLAELQFFGPGTRLTVL.